Listed below are T cell receptor beta chains from one sample, sequenced in a study of cytomegalovirus exposure and HLA in healthy donors. Libraries were prepared by immunoSEQ multiplex PCR; TCRdb keeps only in-frame clonotypes and omits some of them. The sample contains over 150,000 clones, roughly 80% of which appear only once. Specimen: PBMCs. These receptor sequences come from a boy between 2 and 10 years old in good health and CMV-seronegative. CDR3s include the opening cysteine and the closing phenylalanine or tryptophan. D genes are given only for firm matches. Size is stated for part of the rows, as once, few or many counts, or as a class when the clone is expanded.

V gene,D gene,clone size,J gene,CDR3 length,CDR3 DNA,CDR3 protein
TRBV6-5,.,.,TRBJ2-7,15,TGTGCCAGCAGTTATGGGCCAGGCCTTGTCTACGAGCAGTACTTC,CASSYGPGLVYEQYF
TRBV11-3,TRBD1,.,TRBJ2-7,14,TGTGCCAGCAGCTTCGGGACAGGACCCTACGAGCAGTACTTC,CASSFGTGPYEQYF
TRBV5-1,TRBD1,.,TRBJ2-1,15,TGCGCCAGCAGCTCAACAGGGGACTCCTACAATGAGCAGTTCTTC,CASSSTGDSYNEQFF
TRBV25-1,TRBD1,.,TRBJ1-5,18,TGTGCCAGCAGTGCCTGGGACAGGGGTCGGGAGGGGGATCAGCCCCAGCATTTT,CASSAWDRGREGDQPQHF
TRBV28,.,.,TRBJ2-7,16,TGTGCCAGCAGTTTATATATATATGGACTATCCTACGAGCAGTACTTC,CASSLYIYGLSYEQYF
TRBV7-6,.,.,TRBJ2-7,14,TGTGCCAGCAGCCCCGGGATAGGGATTAACGAGCAGTACTTC,CASSPGIGINEQYF
TRBV2,TRBD1,.,TRBJ1-3,14,TGTGCCAGTGTTCAGGGGGCGCGGGGAAACACCATATATTTT,CASVQGARGNTIYF
TRBV11-2,.,.,TRBJ2-1,13,TGTGCCAGCAGCTCGCGGGGCGACAATGAGCAGTTCTTC,CASSSRGDNEQFF
TRBV2,TRBD1,.,TRBJ1-2,14,TGTGCCAGCAGGGGGGACAGGGGAAACTATGGCTACACCTTC,CASRGDRGNYGYTF
TRBV27,.,.,TRBJ2-5,16,TGTGCCAGCAGTTTATCGTCCAGGGGAGAGGGAGAGACCCAGTACTTC,CASSLSSRGEGETQYF
TRBV18,TRBD2,.,TRBJ2-3,16,TGTGCCAGCTCACCCTCTCCAGCGGGAGTGTCAGATACGCAGTATTTT,CASSPSPAGVSDTQYF
TRBV6-6,TRBD1,.,TRBJ2-5,16,TGTGCCAGCAGTTACTCCGGGACAGGGTACCAAGAGACCCAGTACTTC,CASSYSGTGYQETQYF
TRBV14,.,.,TRBJ1-1,14,TGTGCCAGCAGCCAAGTGGCAGGGCGGACTGAAGCTTTCTTT,CASSQVAGRTEAFF
TRBV7-3,.,.,TRBJ1-5,13,TGTGCCAGCAGCTTAACTCACAATCAGCCCCAGCATTTT,CASSLTHNQPQHF
TRBV7-3,TRBD1,few,TRBJ1-1,13,TGTGCCAGCAGCTCCTTTCGACAGGGCATGGCTTTCTTT,CASSSFRQGMAFF
TRBV28,TRBD1,.,TRBJ2-2,16,TGTGCCAGCAGCCCGACAGGGGTGGTAAGGACCGGGGAGCTGTTTTTT,CASSPTGVVRTGELFF
TRBV18,.,.,TRBJ2-5,13,TGTGCCAGCTCGCGAGGCAGGGAAGAGACCCAGTACTTC,CASSRGREETQYF
TRBV21-1,.,.,TRBJ2-1,17,TGTGCCAGCAGCACACCATGGACAGGGGCGATAGTAGATGAGCAGTTCTTC,CASSTPWTGAIVDEQFF
TRBV28,TRBD1,.,TRBJ2-1,15,TGTGCCAGCAGCCCCTGGACAGGGGAAGACAATGAGCAGTTCTTC,CASSPWTGEDNEQFF
TRBV7-6,.,.,TRBJ1-3,21,TGTGCCAGCAGCCCCGGGCAAGGAGGCAGGGGCCCCGGCCTATCCGGAAACACCATATATTTT,CASSPGQGGRGPGLSGNTIYF
TRBV7-9,.,.,TRBJ2-1,11,TGTGCCAGCAGCCCGAGGAATGAGCAGTTCTTC,CASSPRNEQFF
TRBV5-4,TRBD2,.,TRBJ2-7,15,TGTGCCAGCAGCTTGGATCTAGCGGAGGCCTACGAGCAGTACTTC,CASSLDLAEAYEQYF
TRBV5-1,.,.,TRBJ2-5,16,TGCGCCAGCAGCCCGGTTGGCGGAGGGTACCAAGAGACCCAGTACTTC,CASSPVGGGYQETQYF
TRBV6-5,.,.,TRBJ2-1,12,TGTGCCAGCAGTCGCAGCGATAATGAGCAGTTCTTC,CASSRSDNEQFF